Each of the 9 T cell receptor beta chains below was sequenced from the same sample in a study of post-analysis software for immune sequencing data. Findings and limits, study-wide: In patients, roughly 5 TRBV segments were more frequent than in controls, with TRBV5-6, TRBV5-1 and TRBV20-1 among them.

These receptors are not linked to any known antigen. cDNA libraries of TCR beta carried unique molecular identifiers. TCRdb redid the calling of the PCR reads with MiXCR, one entry per CDR3 protein. The top ten hold about an eighth of the sample, which has fewer than 600,000 distinct CDR3 sequences, around 40% seen once. Sequencing used blood. The receptors were sampled from a girl aged 10-17 years with multiple sclerosis.

Concerning this clonotype: The junction and the germline gene differ at one end; a read error may be behind it. The rearrangement joins TRBV12-3 or TRBV12-4 to TRBJ2-5; possibly TRBD2 for D (5 bases). This CDR3 spans 15 amino acids. The CDR3 sequence is CASRSRLGEQETQYF. The CDR3, as DNA: TGTGCGAGCAGGTCCCGTTTGGGAGAGCAAGAGACCCAGTACTTC.

This clonotype was seen ten or more times. The gene calls are TRBV13 and TRBJ2-7, with D perhaps matching TRBD2 (5 bases). The CDR3 is made up of 14 amino acids. The V end lost 0 bases, the J end lost 0 bases, and 6 bases lay between the germline ends. From germline, CDR1 is PRHDT and CDR2 FYEKMQ (reference sequence). The CDR3: CASSLGLVSYEQYF. The CDR3 nucleotides read TGTGCCAGCAGCTTAGGACTAGTCTCCTACGAGCAGTACTTC.

The V and J genes are TRBV5-4 and TRBJ2-3; TRBD1 agrees at 8 bases. CDR1 and CDR2 (germline): SGHNT, YYREEE (reference sequence). This CDR3 spans 15 amino acids. With 2 bases clipped from V and 5 bases from J, the junction kept 7 bases outside the gene matches. The CDR3 bases are TGTGCCAGCAGCTTAGGACAGGGTGCGGTAGATACGCAGTATTTT. Residues: CASSLGQGAVDTQYF. Complete variable domain (other parts from reference TRBV5-4 and TRBJ2-3): ETGVTQSPTHLIKTRGQQVTLRCSSQSGHNTVSWYQQALGQGPQFIFQYYREEENGRGNFPPRFSGLQFPNYSSELNVNALELDDSALYLCASSLGQGAVDTQYFGPGTRLTVL.

Only a few counts were recorded for this clonotype. The chain links TRBV3-1 to TRBJ2-5; TRBD1 or TRBD2 may be the D gene (5 bases each). The germline CDR1 and CDR2 sequences are LGHDT and YNNKEL (reference sequence). Trimming took off 2 bases at V and 10 bases at J, with 11 bases between the two ends. There are 12 residues in the CDR3. The CDR3 DNA reads as TGTGCCAGCAGCCAACGGGGTGACAGCCAGTACTTC. As protein: CASSQRGDSQYF.

The chain combines TRBV4-1 with TRBJ2-3; 8 bases fit TRBD2. Trimming cost V 1 base and J 4 bases; bases outside gene matches: 4. The CDR3 consists of 15 residues. CDR1 MGHRA and CDR2 YSYEKL come from the germline V gene. CDR3 protein: CASSQAGGPADTQYF. The CDR3 region has the DNA TGCGCCAGCAGCCAAGCGGGAGGGCCAGCAGATACGCAGTATTTT.

This clonotype was recorded only once. One junction end disagrees with the germline gene, perhaps due to a read error. CDR3 region: CGVEQGAYEQYF. The DNA of the CDR3 is TGCGGCGTTGAGCAGGGGGCCTACGAGCAGTACTTC. The V gene is TRBV29-1, the J gene TRBJ2-4; 7 positions match TRBD1. The DNA end is more similar to TRBJ2-7, so the J call may be wrong. Germline assignment: CDR1 SQVTM and CDR2 ANQGSEA. The CDR3 runs 12 residues.

This clonotype was seen only a few times. The gene calls are TRBV28 and TRBJ1-5, with TRBD1 matching over 7 bases. Germline loops: CDR1 MDHEN, CDR2 SYDVKM. This CDR3 is built from 17 residues. With V trimmed by 5 bases and J by 5 bases, 15 bases remained unmatched. The CDR3 nucleotides read TGTGCCAGCAGTCAACCCCTAGGACAGGCCACGTATCAGCCCCAGCATTTT. Protein sequence: CASSQPLGQATYQPQHF.

This clonotype was found a few times. This rearrangement joins TRBV6-4 to TRBJ2-1; 9 bases agree with TRBD1. Germline CDR1 reads MRHNA; CDR2 reads SNTAGT. With V trimmed by 2 bases and J by 5 bases, 4 bases remained unmatched. There are 15 residues in the CDR3. The CDR3 DNA sequence: TGTGCCAGCAGTGACGGGACAGGGTTCGACAATGAGCAGTTCTTC. Its protein is CASSDGTGFDNEQFF.

The J gene is TRBJ1-2, the V gene TRBV7-8; 7 nucleotides match TRBD1. With V trimmed by 7 bases and J by 4 bases, 18 bases remained unmatched. Looked up from germline, CDR1 is SGHVS and CDR2 is FQNEAQ. The CDR3 runs to 17 residues. CDR3 DNA sequence: TGTGCCAGCAACCCTATATCGGGACAGATCCTCCGCTATGGCTACACCTTC. Translating gives CASNPISGQILRYGYTF.